This T cell receptor (beta chain) was captured by sequencing in a study of T cells after yellow fever vaccination. V was trimmed by 8 bases and J by 6 bases, leaving 13 bases between them. This CDR3 spans 11 amino acids. Germline CDR1 and CDR2: SQVTM and ANQGSEA. This clonotype was picked up a small number of times. TCRdb reanalysed the 5' RACE reads using MiXCR and keeps one entry per CDR3 protein. The table records some 300,000 distinct CDR3 sequences, approximately 10% of them present only once. The receptor comes from a young man who received the YFV17D yellow fever vaccine. J is TRBJ2-5 and V is TRBV29-1, with D tentatively TRBD2 (6 bases). The source was CD4+ T cells sorted from PBMCs, collected 5 days after the yellow fever booster vaccination. The DNA of the CDR3 is TGCAGCTTCACGGGACTCCAGACCCAGTACTTC. Its protein is CSFTGLQTQYF.